This T cell receptor (beta chain) was sequenced for a study of CD8 T cells in ankylosing spondylitis. The CDR3 is made up of 14 amino acids. Trimming left V 0 bases short and J 2 bases short, with 10 bases between. Per the germline V gene, CDR1 is DFQATT and CDR2 is SNEGSKA (reference sequence). Making the TCR beta libraries involved quantitative 5'-RACE with molecular barcodes. TCRdb fed the 5' RACE reads into MiXCR, producing one record per CDR3 protein. The data show 200,000 to 250,000 distinct CDR3 sequences, around a tenth seen once. Study-wide points: Disease-associated clonotypes exhibited CD8+ identity and were relatively infrequent in peripheral blood. As reported, disease-linked clones showed significant enrichment in matched ankylosing spondylitis synovial fluid. In ankylosing spondylitis blood, a motif of fewer than 10 highly homologous TCR beta variants appeared characteristic.

This clonotype was seen a handful of times. The antigen remains undetermined. This clonotype was obtained from a male donor with ankylosing spondylitis or in good health (not recorded which). The specimen was blood, either unsorted or a sorted T cell fraction (not recorded which). V and J are TRBV20-1 and TRBJ2-5, with D tentatively TRBD1 (6 bases). CDR3 nucleotides: TGCAGTGCTAGAGATGGACAGCCACAAGAGACCCAGTACTTC. It translates to CSARDGQPQETQYF.